This TCR beta chain was identified during a study of control samples from healthy donors and cancer patients. Data came from immunoSEQ multiplex PCR; TCRdb stores just in-frame clones and leaves some out. The sample gives under 200,000 clones, roughly 93% of which show up once; approximately 4% is in the top ten. V dropped 6 bases and J dropped 4 bases, with 21 bases sitting between them. This CDR3 is built from 16 residues. Germline V CDR1 and CDR2: SNHLY, FYNNEI. V is TRBV2 and J is TRBJ1-1, with D maybe TRBD1 (6 bases). Material for sequencing was blood. This TCR came from a woman aged 55-69 years in good health. CDR3 nucleotide sequence: TGTGCCAGCAGGCACGGGAGGGGGGCGTTTGGCACTGAAGCTTTCTTT. Translated: CASRHGRGAFGTEAFF.